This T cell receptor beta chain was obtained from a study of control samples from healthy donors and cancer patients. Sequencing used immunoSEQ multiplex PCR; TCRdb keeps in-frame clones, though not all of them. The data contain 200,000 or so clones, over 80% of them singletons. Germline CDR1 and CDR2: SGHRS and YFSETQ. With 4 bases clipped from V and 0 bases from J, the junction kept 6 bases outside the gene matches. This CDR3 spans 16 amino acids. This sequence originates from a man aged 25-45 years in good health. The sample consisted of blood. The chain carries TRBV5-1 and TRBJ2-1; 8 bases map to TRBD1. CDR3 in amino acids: CASSPGQASSYNEQFF. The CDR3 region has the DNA TGCGCCAGCAGCCCGGGACAGGCGAGCTCCTACAATGAGCAGTTCTTC. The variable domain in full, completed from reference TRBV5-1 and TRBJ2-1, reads KAGVTQTPRYLIKTRGQQVTLSCSPISGHRSVSWYQQTPGQGLQFLFEYFSETQRNKGNFPGRFSGRQFSNSRSEMNVSTLELGDSALYLCASSPGQASSYNEQFFGPGTRLTVL.